Here is one T cell receptor beta chain with its context. This specimen belongs to a study of blood T cell repertoires in COVID-19. Study background: The cDNA or gDNA used as material had been derived from T cells, B-cell-depleted T cells, or PBMCs.

Germline V gene sequence: CDR1 SGHTS, CDR2 YDEGEE. This CDR3 is built from 16 residues. Germline trimming cut 1 base from V and 5 bases from J; bases unmatched to any gene: 8. Sequenced by immunoSEQ multiplex PCR; TCRdb stores in-frame clones only, minus some. The table records 65,000 to 95,000 clones, about 80% of them present only once. The rearrangement joins TRBV5-8 to TRBJ2-3, with TRBD2 matching 9 bases. This clonotype originated in a woman between 40 and 50 years old with active or convalescent COVID-19. Source material: peripheral blood. CDR3 in amino acids: CASSLPAGGRRDTQYF. The CDR3 coding sequence is TGTGCCAGCAGCTTGCCAGCGGGGGGACGTAGAGATACGCAGTATTTT.